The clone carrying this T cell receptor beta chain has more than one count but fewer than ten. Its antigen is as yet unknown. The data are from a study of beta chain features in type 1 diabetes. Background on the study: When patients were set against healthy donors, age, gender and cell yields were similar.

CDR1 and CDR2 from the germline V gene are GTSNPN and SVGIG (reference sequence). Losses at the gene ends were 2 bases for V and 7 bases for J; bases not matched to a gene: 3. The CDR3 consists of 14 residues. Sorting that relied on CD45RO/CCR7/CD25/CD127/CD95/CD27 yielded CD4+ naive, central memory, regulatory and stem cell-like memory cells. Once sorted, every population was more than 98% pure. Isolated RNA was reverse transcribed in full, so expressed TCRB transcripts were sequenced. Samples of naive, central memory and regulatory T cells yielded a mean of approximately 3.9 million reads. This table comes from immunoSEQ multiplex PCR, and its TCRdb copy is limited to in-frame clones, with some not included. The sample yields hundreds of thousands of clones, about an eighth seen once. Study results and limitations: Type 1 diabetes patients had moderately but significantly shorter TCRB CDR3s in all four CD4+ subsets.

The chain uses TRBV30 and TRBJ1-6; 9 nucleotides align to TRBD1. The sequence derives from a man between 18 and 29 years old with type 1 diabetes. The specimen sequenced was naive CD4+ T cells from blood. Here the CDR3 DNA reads TGTGCCTGGAGTTCAGGGACAGGGAATTCACCCCTCCACTTT. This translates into CAWSSGTGNSPLHF.